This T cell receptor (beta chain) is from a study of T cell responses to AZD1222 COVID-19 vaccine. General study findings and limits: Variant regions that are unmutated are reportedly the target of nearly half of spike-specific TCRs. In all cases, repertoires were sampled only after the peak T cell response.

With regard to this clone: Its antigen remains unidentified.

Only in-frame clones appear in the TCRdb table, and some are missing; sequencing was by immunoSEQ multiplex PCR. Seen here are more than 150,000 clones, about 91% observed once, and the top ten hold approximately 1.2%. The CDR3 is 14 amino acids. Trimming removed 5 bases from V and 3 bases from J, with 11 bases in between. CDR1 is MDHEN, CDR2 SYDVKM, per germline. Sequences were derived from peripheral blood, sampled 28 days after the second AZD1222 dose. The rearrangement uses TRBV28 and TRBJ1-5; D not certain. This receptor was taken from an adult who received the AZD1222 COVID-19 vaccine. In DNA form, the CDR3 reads TGTGCCAGCAGTGCGATACAGCACAATCAGCCCCAGCATTTT. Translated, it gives CASSAIQHNQPQHF.